Listed here are 18 T cell receptor beta chains from one sample, sequenced in a study of shared clonotypes between healthy human individuals. Assay: immunoSEQ multiplex PCR; the TCRdb copy retains only in-frame clones and omits some. The sample lists about 99,000 clones, around half occurring once. The sequencing input was PBMCs. These receptors came from a woman aged 40 to 50 in good health. Some clones in this sample may be carry-over from other donors' samples.

The chain uses TRBV18 and TRBJ2-5; a weak D match, TRBD1 (5 bases). The CDR3 has 13 amino acids. From germline, CDR1 is KGHSH and CDR2 LQKENI. V was trimmed by 6 bases and J by 2 bases, leaving 10 bases between them. Here the CDR3 reads CASSMTVQETQYF. The CDR3 nucleotides read TGTGCCAGCTCCATGACAGTTCAAGAGACCCAGTACTTC.

This chain joins TRBV20-1 and TRBJ2-7; D gene ambiguous. The ends were cut back, 3 bases at V and 4 bases at J, with 7 bases in the middle. CDR1 and CDR2 from the germline V gene are DFQATT and SNEGSKA (reference sequence). CDR3 length: 11 amino acids. The DNA for the CDR3 is TGCAGTGCTAGTAAGGGTTACGAGCAGTACTTC. Protein product: CSASKGYEQYF.

Turning to this clone: A much more abundant neighbour one base away suggests this may be a read error. V usage is TRBV5-1 and J usage is TRBJ2-5; D perhaps matches TRBD2 (6 bases). Germline loops: CDR1 SGHRS, CDR2 YFSETQ. The CDR3 consists of 14 residues. Deletions cut 4 bases from V and 5 bases from J, with 15 bases between. CDR3 in amino acids: CASSPGSRGETQYF. The CDR3 nucleotides read TGCGCCAGCAGCCCCGGGAGTCGTGGGGAGACCCAGTACTTC.

In its sample, this clone is medium-sized. The J gene is TRBJ1-5, the V gene TRBV5-4, with D uncertain. The V end was cut by 3 bases, the J end by 0 bases, with 22 bases between. Per germline, CDR1 SGHNT and CDR2 YYREEE (reference sequence). The CDR3 loop spans 19 amino acids. The CDR3 is CASSCGRIGPLYSNQPQHF. The CDR3 DNA reads as TGTGCCAGCAGCTGCGGGCGGATCGGGCCCCTTTATAGCAATCAGCCCCAGCATTTT.

This clone was recorded at least ten times. The chain links TRBV10-3 to TRBJ2-7, with 7 bases aligning to TRBD2. Trimming at V came to 3 bases and at J to 7 bases, leaving 6 bases not matched to a gene. The CDR3 loop spans 13 amino acids. The germline V gene has CDR1 ENHRY and CDR2 SYGVKD. The CDR3 nucleotides read TGTGCCATCAGTGAAGGGGAGGGTGGAGAGCAGTACTTC. Translating it yields CAISEGEGGEQYF.

V gene TRBV30 combines with J gene TRBJ1-6; 12 bases line up with TRBD1. CDR3 length equals 17 residues. V lost 2 bases and J lost 4; bases outside the gene matches: 6. Germline CDR1 and CDR2: GTSNPN and SVGIG (reference sequence). CDR3 coding DNA: TGTGCCTGGAGTCGAGGGACAGGGGGCTGGTATAATTCACCCCTCCACTTT. Protein: CAWSRGTGGWYNSPLHF. Supplemented by reference TRBV30 and TRBJ1-6, the full variable domain reads SQTIHQWPATLVQPVGSPLSLECTVEGTSNPNLYWYRQAAGRGLQLLFYSVGIGQISSEVPQNLSASRPQDRQFILSSKKLLLSDSGFYLCAWSRGTGGWYNSPLHFGNGTRLTVT.

This clone has a single count. The gene calls are TRBV9 and TRBJ1-4, with D possibly TRBD1 on 5 matching bases. Germline loops: CDR1 SGDLS, CDR2 YYNGEE. With 4 bases removed from V and 4 bases from J, the gap between germline ends came to 17 bases. The CDR3 runs 16 residues. The CDR3 nucleotides read TGTGCCAGCAGCTCCACCACGGGGGAACTTAATGAAAAACTGTTTTTT. It encodes CASSSTTGELNEKLFF.

This clone was observed a few times. The V gene is TRBV25-1, the J gene TRBJ2-7, with 8 bases identical to TRBD2. Unmatched junction bases numbered 5, after V lost 4 bases and J lost 3 bases. The CDR3 is made up of 14 amino acids. The V gene's germline CDR1 is MGHDK and CDR2 SYGVNS. The CDR3 nucleotides are TGTGCCAGCAGTGCCCCCGGGGGGGTCTACGAGCAGTACTTC. This encodes CASSAPGGVYEQYF.

This clone has more than one count but fewer than ten. V is TRBV9 and J is TRBJ1-1, with D unclear. Trimming removed 1 base from V and 2 bases from J, with 9 bases in between. The germline CDR1 and CDR2 sequences are SGDLS and YYNGEE. The CDR3 length is 14 residues. CDR3 sequence: CASSVRSLNTEAFF. CDR3 coding DNA: TGTGCCAGCAGCGTAAGGTCCCTCAACACTGAAGCTTTCTTT.

This sequence joins TRBV4-3 and TRBJ1-4; 8 positions match TRBD1. Germline V gene sequence: CDR1 LGHNA, CDR2 YSLEER. The CDR3 runs 16 residues. V lost 0 bases to trimming and J lost 11 bases; unmatched junction nucleotides: 11. This chain's CDR3 is CASSQDFGQGFEKLFF. The CDR3 DNA sequence: TGCGCCAGCAGCCAAGATTTCGGACAGGGATTCGAGAAACTGTTTTTT.

This clone was seen repeatedly, ten times or more. This chain uses TRBV7-8 with TRBJ2-6; no clear D. Germline V gene lookup returns CDR1 SGHVS and CDR2 FQNEAQ. The V end lost 3 bases, the J end lost 0 bases, and 9 bases lay between the germline ends. CDR3 length: 16 amino acids. CDR3 coding DNA: TGTGCCAGCAGCTTCAGGCCCCTCTCTGGGGCCAACGTCCTGACTTTC. Residues: CASSFRPLSGANVLTF. Full variable domain (outside the CDR3, taken from reference TRBV7-8 and TRBJ2-6): GAGVSQSPRYKVAKRGQDVALRCDPISGHVSLFWYQQALGQGPEFLTYFQNEAQLDKSGLPSDRFFAERPEGSVSTLKIQRTQQEDSAVYLCASSFRPLSGANVLTFGAGSRLTVL.

This clone was seen at least ten times. The rearrangement uses TRBV19 and TRBJ2-2, with D uncertain. Germline V gene lookup returns CDR1 LNHDA and CDR2 SQIVND (reference sequence). V was clipped by 4 bases and J by 7 bases, with 4 bases between them. There are 11 residues in the CDR3. CDR3 coding DNA: TGTGCCAGTAGTAACCACGGGGAGCTGTTTTTT. It translates to CASSNHGELFF.

This chain links TRBV5-4 with TRBJ2-1; TRBD2 aligns across 12 bases. The CDR3 contains 15 residues. In germline, CDR1 is SGHNT, CDR2 YYREEE (reference sequence). With 4 bases clipped from V and 3 bases from J, the junction kept 2 bases outside the gene matches. The CDR3 here is CASSGGLAGYNEQFF. Here the CDR3 DNA reads TGTGCCAGCAGCGGGGGACTAGCGGGCTACAATGAGCAGTTCTTC.

About this clone itself: This may be a read error, as it is one base from a much larger clone. This sample also contains other DNA sequences that code for the same CDR3. The chain employs TRBV5-1 and TRBJ2-3; TRBD2 aligns across 11 bases. This CDR3 contains 16 residues. With V trimmed by 4 bases and J by 5 bases, 9 bases remained unmatched. CDR1 and CDR2 (germline): SGHRS, YFSETQ. CDR3 nucleotides: TGCGCCAGCAGCGAGAATAGGCTAGCGGGGGGAGATACGCAGTATTTT. It yields the protein CASSENRLAGGDTQYF.

This clone was seen a handful of times. The gene calls are TRBV30 and TRBJ2-2, with TRBD2 as a possible D gene (5 bases). Trimming removed 3 bases at V and 5 bases at J, with 16 bases between. The CDR3 has 15 residues. Germline V lookup: CDR1 GTSNPN, CDR2 SVGIG (reference sequence). CDR3 coding DNA: TGTGCCTGGAGGGCGAGGGAGAGGTGGACCGGGGAGCTGTTTTTT. Its protein product is CAWRARERWTGELFF.

In its sample, this clone was seen a few times. This likely stems from a read error, as it lies one base from a far larger clone. In the same sample, other DNA sequences code for this CDR3. The chain uses TRBV30 and TRBJ2-5; D perhaps matches TRBD1 (5 bases). CDR1 and CDR2 from the germline V gene are GTSNPN and SVGIG (reference sequence). The CDR3 has 15 residues. DNA of the CDR3: TGTGCCCGGAGTGTACTCGGACACGGCCAAGAGACCCAGTACTTC. Translating gives CARSVLGHGQETQYF.

This chain joins TRBV2 and TRBJ2-5; D may be TRBD1 (6 bases). The germline V and J ends were trimmed by 6 bases and 2 bases, with 13 bases remaining between them. Germline V gene sequence: CDR1 SNHLY, CDR2 FYNNEI. This CDR3 contains 14 residues. CDR3 amino acids: CASSLDRTQETQYF. CDR3 nucleotides: TGTGCCAGCAGCCTAGACAGGACACAAGAGACCCAGTACTTC. Using reference TRBV2 and TRBJ2-5 for the parts outside the CDR3, the full variable domain is EPEVTQTPSHQVTQMGQEVILRCVPISNHLYFYWYRQILGQKVEFLVSFYNNEISEKSEIFDDQFSVERPDGSNFTLKIRSTKLEDSAMYFCASSLDRTQETQYFGPGTRLLVL.

This clone came up a few times. The rearrangement uses TRBV28 and TRBJ2-7; D unclear. CDR1 is MDHEN, CDR2 SYDVKM, per germline. This CDR3 contains 13 residues. V was clipped by 6 bases and J by 0 bases, with 9 bases between them. CDR3 residues: CASSEPSSYEQYF. CDR3 DNA sequence: TGTGCCAGCAGCGAACCCAGCTCCTACGAGCAGTACTTC. Looking up the rest from reference TRBV28 and TRBJ2-7 gives the full variable domain: DVKVTQSSRYLVKRTGEKVFLECVQDMDHENMFWYRQDPGLGLRLIYFSYDVKMKEKGDIPEGYSVSREKKERFSLILESASTNQTSMYLCASSEPSSYEQYFGPGTRLTVT.